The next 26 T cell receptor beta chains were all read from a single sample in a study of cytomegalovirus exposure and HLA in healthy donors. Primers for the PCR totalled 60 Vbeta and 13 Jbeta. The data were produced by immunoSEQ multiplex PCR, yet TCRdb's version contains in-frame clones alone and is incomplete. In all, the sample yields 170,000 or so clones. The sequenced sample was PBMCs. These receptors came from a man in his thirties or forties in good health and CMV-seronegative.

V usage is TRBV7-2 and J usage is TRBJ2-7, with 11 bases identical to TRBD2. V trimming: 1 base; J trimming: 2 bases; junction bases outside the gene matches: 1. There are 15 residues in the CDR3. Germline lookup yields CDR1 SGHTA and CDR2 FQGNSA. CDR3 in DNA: TGTGCCAGCAGCTTAGATAGCGGGAGGGCCTACGAGCAGTACTTC. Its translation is CASSLDSGRAYEQYF. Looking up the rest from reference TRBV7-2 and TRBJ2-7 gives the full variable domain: GAGVSQSPSNKVTEKGKDVELRCDPISGHTALYWYRQSLGQGLEFLIYFQGNSAPDKSGLPSDRFSAERTGGSVSTLTIQRTQQEDSAVYLCASSLDSGRAYEQYFGPGTRLTVT.

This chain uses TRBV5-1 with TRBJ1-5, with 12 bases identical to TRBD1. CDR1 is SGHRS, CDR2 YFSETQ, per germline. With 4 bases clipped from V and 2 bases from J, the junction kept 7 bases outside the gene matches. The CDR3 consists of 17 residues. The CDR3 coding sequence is TGCGCCAGCAGCCCGGGACAGGGGGCGATGGGCAATCAGCCCCAGCATTTT. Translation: CASSPGQGAMGNQPQHF.

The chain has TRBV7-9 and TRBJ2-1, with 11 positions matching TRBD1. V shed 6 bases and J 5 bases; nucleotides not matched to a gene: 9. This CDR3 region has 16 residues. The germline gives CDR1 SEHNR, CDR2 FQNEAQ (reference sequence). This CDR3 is CASSFHPGQGDNEQFF. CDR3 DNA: TGTGCCAGCAGTTTTCATCCGGGACAGGGGGACAATGAGCAGTTCTTC.

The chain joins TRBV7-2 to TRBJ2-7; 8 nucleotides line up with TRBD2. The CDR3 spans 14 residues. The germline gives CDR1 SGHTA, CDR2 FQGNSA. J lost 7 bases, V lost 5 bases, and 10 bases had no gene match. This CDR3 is CASSPAGASREQYF. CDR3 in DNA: TGTGCCAGCAGCCCAGCGGGGGCCAGTAGAGAGCAGTACTTC.

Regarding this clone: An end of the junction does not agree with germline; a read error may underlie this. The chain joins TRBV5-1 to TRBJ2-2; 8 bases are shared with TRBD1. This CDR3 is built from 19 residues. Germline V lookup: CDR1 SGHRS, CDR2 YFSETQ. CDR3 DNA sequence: TGCGCCGGCAGCAGTTTTAGGACAGGGATTTCTACGAACACCGGGGAGCTGTTTTTT. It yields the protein CAGSSFRTGISTNTGELFF. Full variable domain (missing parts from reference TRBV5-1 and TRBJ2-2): KAGVTQTPRYLIKTRGQQVTLSCSPISGHRSVSWYQQTPGQGLQFLFEYFSETQRNKGNFPGRFSGRQFSNSRSEMNVSTLELGDSALYLCAGSSFRTGISTNTGELFFGEGSRLTVL.

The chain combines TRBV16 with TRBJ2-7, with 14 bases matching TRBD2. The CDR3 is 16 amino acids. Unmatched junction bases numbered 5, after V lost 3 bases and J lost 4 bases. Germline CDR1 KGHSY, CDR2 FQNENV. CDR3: CASSHGGLAGEYEQYF. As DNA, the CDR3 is TGTGCCAGCAGCCATGGGGGACTAGCGGGGGAGTACGAGCAGTACTTC.

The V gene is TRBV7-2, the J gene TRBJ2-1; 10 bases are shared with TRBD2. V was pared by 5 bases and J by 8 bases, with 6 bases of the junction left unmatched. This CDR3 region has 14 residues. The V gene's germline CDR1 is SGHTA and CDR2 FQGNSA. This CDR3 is CASSRAGGPYEQFF. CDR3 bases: TGTGCCAGCAGCAGAGCGGGAGGGCCCTATGAGCAGTTCTTC.

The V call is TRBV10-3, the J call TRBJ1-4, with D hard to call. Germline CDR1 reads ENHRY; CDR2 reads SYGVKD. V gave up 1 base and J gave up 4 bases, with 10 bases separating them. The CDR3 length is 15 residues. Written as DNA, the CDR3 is TGTGCCATCAGTGAGTATGGGCAGGATAATGAAAAACTGTTTTTT. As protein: CAISEYGQDNEKLFF.

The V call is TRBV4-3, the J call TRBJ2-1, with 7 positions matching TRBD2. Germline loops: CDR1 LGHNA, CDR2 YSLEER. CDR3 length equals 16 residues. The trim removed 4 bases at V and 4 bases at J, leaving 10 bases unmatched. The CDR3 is CASSLGRVSWYNEQFF. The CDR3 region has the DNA TGCGCCAGCAGCCTTGGGAGGGTCTCGTGGTACAATGAGCAGTTCTTC.

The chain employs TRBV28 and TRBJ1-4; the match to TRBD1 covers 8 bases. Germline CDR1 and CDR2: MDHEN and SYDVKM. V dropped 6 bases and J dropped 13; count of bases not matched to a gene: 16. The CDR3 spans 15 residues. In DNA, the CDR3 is TGTGCCAGCAGCCTTGGACAGGGAAGAATAAGAGGACTGTTTTTT. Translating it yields CASSLGQGRIRGLFF.

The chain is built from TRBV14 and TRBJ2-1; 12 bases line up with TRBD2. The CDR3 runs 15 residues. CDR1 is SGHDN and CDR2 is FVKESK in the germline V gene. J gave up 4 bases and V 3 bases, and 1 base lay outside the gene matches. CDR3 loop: CASSHLAGGYNEQFF. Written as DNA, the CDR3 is TGTGCCAGCAGCCACCTAGCGGGAGGGTACAATGAGCAGTTCTTC.

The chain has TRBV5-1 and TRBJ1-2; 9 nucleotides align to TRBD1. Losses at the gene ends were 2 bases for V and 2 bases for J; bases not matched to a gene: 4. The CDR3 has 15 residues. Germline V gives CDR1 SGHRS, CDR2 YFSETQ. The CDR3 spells CASSFTGGANYGYTF. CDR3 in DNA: TGCGCCAGCAGCTTCACAGGGGGCGCGAACTATGGCTACACCTTC. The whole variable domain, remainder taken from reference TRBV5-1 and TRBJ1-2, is KAGVTQTPRYLIKTRGQQVTLSCSPISGHRSVSWYQQTPGQGLQFLFEYFSETQRNKGNFPGRFSGRQFSNSRSEMNVSTLELGDSALYLCASSFTGGANYGYTFGSGTRLTVV.

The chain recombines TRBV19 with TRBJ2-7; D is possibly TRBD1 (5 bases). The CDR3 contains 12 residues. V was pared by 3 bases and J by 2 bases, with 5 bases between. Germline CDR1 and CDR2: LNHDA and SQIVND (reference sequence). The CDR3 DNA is TGTGCCAGTAGTATGGGGCCCTACGAGCAGTACTTC. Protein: CASSMGPYEQYF.

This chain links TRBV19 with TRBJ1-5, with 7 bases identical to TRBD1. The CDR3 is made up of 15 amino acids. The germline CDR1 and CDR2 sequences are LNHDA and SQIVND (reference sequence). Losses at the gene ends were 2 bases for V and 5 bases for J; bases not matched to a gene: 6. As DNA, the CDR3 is TGTGCCAGTAGTATACAGCGACAGGGCCATCAGCCCCAGCATTTT. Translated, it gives CASSIQRQGHQPQHF.

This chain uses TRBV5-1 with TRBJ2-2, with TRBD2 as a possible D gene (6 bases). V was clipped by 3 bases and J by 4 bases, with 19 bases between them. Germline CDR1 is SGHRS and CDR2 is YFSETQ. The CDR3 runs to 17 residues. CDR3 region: CASSWGLRQTSTGELFF. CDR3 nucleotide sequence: TGCGCCAGCAGCTGGGGACTTAGGCAGACGTCCACCGGGGAGCTGTTTTTT.

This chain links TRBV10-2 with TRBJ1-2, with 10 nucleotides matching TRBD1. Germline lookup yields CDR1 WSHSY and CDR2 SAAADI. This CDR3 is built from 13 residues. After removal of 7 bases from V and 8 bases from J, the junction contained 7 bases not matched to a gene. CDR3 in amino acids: CASKPDRGKGYTF. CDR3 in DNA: TGCGCCAGCAAACCGGACAGGGGGAAGGGCTACACCTTC.

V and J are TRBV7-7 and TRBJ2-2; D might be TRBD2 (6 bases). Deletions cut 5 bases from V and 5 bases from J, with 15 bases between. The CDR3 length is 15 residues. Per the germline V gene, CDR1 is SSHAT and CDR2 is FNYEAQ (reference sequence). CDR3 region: CASSGGSRGTGELFF. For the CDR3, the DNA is TGTGCCAGCAGCGGAGGGTCGCGGGGTACCGGGGAGCTGTTTTTT. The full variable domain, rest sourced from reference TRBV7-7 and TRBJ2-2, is GAGVSQSPRYKVTKRGQDVTLRCDPISSHATLYWYQQALGQGPEFLTYFNYEAQPDKSGLPSDRFSAERPEGSISTLTIQRTEQRDSAMYRCASSGGSRGTGELFFGEGSRLTVL.

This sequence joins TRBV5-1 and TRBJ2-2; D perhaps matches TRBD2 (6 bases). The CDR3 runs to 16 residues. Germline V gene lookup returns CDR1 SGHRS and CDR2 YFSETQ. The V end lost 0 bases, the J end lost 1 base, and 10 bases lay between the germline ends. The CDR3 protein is CASSLAPAGNTGELFF. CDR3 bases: TGCGCCAGCAGCTTGGCCCCAGCGGGGAACACCGGGGAGCTGTTTTTT.

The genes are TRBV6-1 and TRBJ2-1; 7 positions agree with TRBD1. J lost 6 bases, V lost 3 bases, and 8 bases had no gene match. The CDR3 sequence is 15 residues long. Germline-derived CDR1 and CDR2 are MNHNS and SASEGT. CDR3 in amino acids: CASSDSQAGGNEQFF. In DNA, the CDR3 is TGTGCCAGCAGTGATAGTCAGGCAGGGGGCAATGAGCAGTTCTTC.

CDR3 sequence: CASSWGGGNSEQFF. CDR3 coding DNA: TGCGCCAGCAGTTGGGGCGGAGGGAATAGTGAGCAGTTCTTC. The gene calls are TRBV5-1 and TRBJ2-1, with D maybe TRBD2 (6 bases). The CDR3 consists of 14 residues. Trimming cost V 5 bases and J 9 bases, with 18 bases left between them. Germline CDR1 SGHRS, CDR2 YFSETQ.

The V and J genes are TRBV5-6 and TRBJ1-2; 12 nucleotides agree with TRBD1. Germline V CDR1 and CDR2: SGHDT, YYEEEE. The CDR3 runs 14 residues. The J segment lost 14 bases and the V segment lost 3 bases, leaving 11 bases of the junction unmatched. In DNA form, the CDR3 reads TGTGCCAGCAGCTGGGCCCGGGACAGGGGGCCTTCTACCTTC. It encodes CASSWARDRGPSTF.

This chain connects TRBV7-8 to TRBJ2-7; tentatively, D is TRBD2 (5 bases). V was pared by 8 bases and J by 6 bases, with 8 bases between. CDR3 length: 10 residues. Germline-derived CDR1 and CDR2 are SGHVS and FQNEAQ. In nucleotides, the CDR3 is TGTGCCAGCTCGGGGAGCGAGCAGTACTTC. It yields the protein CASSGSEQYF.

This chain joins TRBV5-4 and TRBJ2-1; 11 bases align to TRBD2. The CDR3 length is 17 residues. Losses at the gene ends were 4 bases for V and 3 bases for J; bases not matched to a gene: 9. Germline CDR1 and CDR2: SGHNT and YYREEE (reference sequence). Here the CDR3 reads CASSLPTSGTVYNEQFF. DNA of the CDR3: TGTGCCAGCAGCCTCCCGACTAGCGGGACGGTCTACAATGAGCAGTTCTTC.

As DNA, the CDR3 is TGCAGCGTTGTGGCAGGAGAGACCCAGTACTTC. Amino acid sequence: CSVVAGETQYF. The chain employs TRBV29-1 and TRBJ2-5, with unresolved D. The CDR3 extends over 11 amino acids. From germline, CDR1 is SQVTM and CDR2 ANQGSEA. V lost 4 bases and J lost 4, with 7 bases in between.

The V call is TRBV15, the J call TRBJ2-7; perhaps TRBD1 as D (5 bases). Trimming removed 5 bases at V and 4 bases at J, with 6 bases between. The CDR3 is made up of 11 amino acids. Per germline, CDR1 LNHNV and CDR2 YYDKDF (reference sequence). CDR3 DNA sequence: TGTGCCACCAGCCCAGGGTACGAGCAGTACTTC. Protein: CATSPGYEQYF. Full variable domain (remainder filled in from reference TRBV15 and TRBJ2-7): DAMVIQNPRYQVTQFGKPVTLSCSQTLNHNVMYWYQQKSSQAPKLLFHYYDKDFNNEADTPDNFQSRRPNTSFCFLDIRSPGLGDTAMYLCATSPGYEQYFGPGTRLTVT.

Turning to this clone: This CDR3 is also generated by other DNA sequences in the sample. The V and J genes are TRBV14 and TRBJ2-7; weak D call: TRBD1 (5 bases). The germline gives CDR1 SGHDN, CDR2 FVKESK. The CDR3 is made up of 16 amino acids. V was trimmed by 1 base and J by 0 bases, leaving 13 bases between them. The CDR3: CASSQAVQEDSYEQYF. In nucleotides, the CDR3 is TGTGCCAGCAGCCAAGCCGTACAGGAAGACTCCTACGAGCAGTACTTC.